This TCR beta chain comes out of a study of monozygotic twins with inflammatory bowel disease (dated by TCRdb to between 2018 and 2020). For the wider study: In total, roughly 30 monozygotic twin pairs made up the full study: 19 Danish pairs, all IBD-discordant, plus nine German pairs, of which four were IBD-concordant and five were IBD-discordant. The search for disease-associated traits relied mainly on comparing IBD patients with their genetically identical healthy co-twins within discordant pairs. Each individual had, on average, about 151 000 unique TCRalpha sequences and 181 000 unique TCRbeta sequences available for analysis. Study-level results and caveats: Compared with healthy twins, IBD patients shared fewer clonotypes with other individuals, and the difference was most pronounced in patients with signs of disease activity. The results gave no support for a single strong signal or clonotype linked to IBD. Concordant and discordant twins showed no difference in repertoire similarity, possibly because of limited statistical power. The analysis was unable to tell different T cell subtypes apart. A decrease in TCRbeta repertoire diversity, as measured by inverse Simpson index, was observed in IBD patients compared with their healthy co-twins. Because patients were on differing immunosuppressive treatments, the repertoires may have picked up extra background noise and inter-individual variability.

An approximately 2.6 ml peripheral blood sample was drawn into PAXgene tubes per donor and stored at -80°C. Total RNA was isolated from whole blood with the PAXgene blood miRNA kit on an automated QIAcube, without T cell sorting. Deep TCRalpha and TCRbeta repertoire profiling with unique molecular barcoding was performed on peripheral blood of monozygotic twin pairs concordant or discordant for inflammatory bowel disease. For every twin pair, smoking habits were documented, and each individual was categorised as a current, former or never smoker. The germline V gene (reference sequence) specifies SEHNR as CDR1 and FQNEAQ as CDR2. The CDR3 numbers 14 residues from cysteine through phenylalanine. The protein alone is recorded here. Regarding this clonotype: The antigen it recognizes is unknown.

Library creation used 5' RACE. The input for every TCR library was approximately 3,500 ng of total RNA. For each sample, cDNA synthesis was carried out in eight separate reactions using SMARTScribe reverse transcriptase. Unique molecular identifiers containing a 6-nucleotide sample barcode were introduced through template switching during cDNA synthesis. Amplification of TCRalpha and TCRbeta cDNA involved two nested PCRs of approximately 16 and 9 cycles, and each PCR was followed by bead purification. Before amplification, the cDNA was treated with uracil DNA-glycosylase and purified using the QIAquick PCR purification kit. The second PCR was the step at which Illumina TruSeq-compatible adapters and sample-specific barcodes were added. TapeStation and Qubit were used to check library quality and concentration, and about 5 ng of each library was pooled. Sequencing of the pooled libraries was done on an Illumina HiSeq2500 single-index Rapid Run using custom sequencing primers and 2 x 100 bp reads. As for the authors' bioinformatics: MiGEC version 1.2.6 was used for UMI-based consensus assembly, which corrected PCR and sequencing errors. MiXCR version 2.1.1 handled V(D)J alignment, clonotype assembly and CDR3 extraction. To normalise gene usage, clonotype sharing and MAIT/NKT TCR abundance, the analysis used the top 1000, 10 000 and 20 000 clonotypes per sample. After downsampling to 27 000 UMIs, diversity was calculated as the inverse Simpson index using the vegan R package. Paired Mann-Whitney U tests were applied to discordant twin pairs, with Benjamini-Hochberg correction for multiple testing. After TCRdb reprocessed the reads, each CDR3 protein sequence was kept as one row, without DNA. None of the V and J calls come from the authors' own analysis; TCRdb made them. The sample's table covers 300,000 to 350,000 distinct CDR3 sequences. The ten largest clonotypes hold 2% of the sample.

The chain uses TRBV7-9 and TRBJ2-7. Sample: blood. This TCR was sampled from a human donor with ulcerative colitis or Crohn's disease, or a healthy co-twin of an affected twin (not recorded which). The CDR3 corresponds to CASSLAGISYEQYF.